This TCR beta chain was obtained from a study of CD8 T cells in ankylosing spondylitis. Study outcomes and limitations: As for the disease-linked clones, they showed a CD8+ phenotype and occurred at relatively low frequencies in peripheral blood. For ankylosing spondylitis blood, a TCR beta motif of 8 or 9 highly homologous variants appeared characteristic. Disease-associated clones were reportedly significantly overrepresented in matched ankylosing spondylitis synovial fluid.

This clonotype was observed at least ten times. The antigen remains undetermined. The CDR3 extends over 14 amino acids. The V gene end was trimmed by 6 bases and the J gene end by 2 bases; junction bases not matched to a gene: 8. Germline CDR1 DFQATT, CDR2 SNEGSKA (reference sequence). Libraries for TCR beta were made by quantitative 5'-RACE with molecular barcodes. MiXCR, run by TCRdb on the 5' RACE reads, gives a single entry per CDR3 protein. The sample carries approximately 220,000 distinct CDR3 sequences, 10% recorded once. The clonotype was recovered from a male donor with ankylosing spondylitis or in good health (not recorded which). This chain links TRBV20-1 with TRBJ2-3; 7 nucleotides match TRBD2. Input material: blood, either unsorted or a sorted T cell fraction (not recorded which). The DNA of the CDR3 is TGCAGTGCCGAGACTAGCCGACACACAGATACGCAGTATTTT. Residues: CSAETSRHTDTQYF.